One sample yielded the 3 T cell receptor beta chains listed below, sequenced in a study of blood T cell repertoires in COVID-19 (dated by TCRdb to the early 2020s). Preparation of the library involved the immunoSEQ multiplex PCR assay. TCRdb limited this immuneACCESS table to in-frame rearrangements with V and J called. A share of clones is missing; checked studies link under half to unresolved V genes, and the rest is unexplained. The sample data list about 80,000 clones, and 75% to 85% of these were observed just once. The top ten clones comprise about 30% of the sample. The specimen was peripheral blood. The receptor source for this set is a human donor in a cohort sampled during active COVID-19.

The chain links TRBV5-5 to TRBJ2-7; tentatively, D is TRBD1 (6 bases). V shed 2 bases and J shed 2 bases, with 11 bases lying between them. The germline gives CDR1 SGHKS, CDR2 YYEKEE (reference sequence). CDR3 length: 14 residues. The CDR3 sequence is CASSFTGQTYEQYF. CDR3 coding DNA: TGTGCCAGCAGCTTCACAGGACAGACCTACGAGCAGTACTTC.

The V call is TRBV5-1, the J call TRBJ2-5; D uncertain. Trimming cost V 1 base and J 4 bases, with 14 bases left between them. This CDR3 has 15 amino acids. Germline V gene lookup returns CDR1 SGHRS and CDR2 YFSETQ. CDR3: CASSLTGYPVETQYF. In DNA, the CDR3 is TGCGCCAGCAGCTTGACCGGGTACCCAGTAGAGACCCAGTACTTC.

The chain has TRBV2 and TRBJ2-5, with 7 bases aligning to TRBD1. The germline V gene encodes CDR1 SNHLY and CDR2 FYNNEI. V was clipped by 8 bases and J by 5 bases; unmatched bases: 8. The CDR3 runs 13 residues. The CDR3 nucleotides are TGTGCCAGCGCACAGGGGTCGGCGGAGACCCAGTACTTC. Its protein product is CASAQGSAETQYF.